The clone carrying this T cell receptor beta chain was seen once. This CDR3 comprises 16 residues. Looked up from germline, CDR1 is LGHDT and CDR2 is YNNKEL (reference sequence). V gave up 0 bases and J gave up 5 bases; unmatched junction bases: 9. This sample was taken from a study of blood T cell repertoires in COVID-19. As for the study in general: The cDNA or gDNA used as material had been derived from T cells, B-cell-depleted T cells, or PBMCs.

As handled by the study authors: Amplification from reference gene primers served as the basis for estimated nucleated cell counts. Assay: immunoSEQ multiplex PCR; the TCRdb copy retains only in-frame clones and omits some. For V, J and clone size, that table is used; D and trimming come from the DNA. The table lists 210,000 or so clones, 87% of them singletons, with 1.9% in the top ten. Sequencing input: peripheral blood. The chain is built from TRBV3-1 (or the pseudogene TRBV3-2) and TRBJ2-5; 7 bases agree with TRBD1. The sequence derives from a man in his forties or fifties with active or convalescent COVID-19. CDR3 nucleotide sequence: TGTGCCAGCAGCCAAGAAATGCCCAGGGGGTCCGAGACCCAGTACTTC. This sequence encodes CASSQEMPRGSETQYF.